The 9 T cell receptor beta chains listed next were all sequenced from one sample in a study of identical twins. Each CDR3 protein is one row after TCRdb ran MiXCR on the 5' RACE reads. The sample records a few hundred thousand distinct CDR3 sequences, 13% to 15% being singletons. The same data also contributed to another study, on yellow fever vaccine responses in identical twins.

The sequenced sample consisted of CD4+ T cells sorted from blood. The receptors here all came from a woman between 18 and 29 years old in good health.

This clonotype appeared a few times. The chain carries TRBV7-2 and TRBJ2-7; D remains unclear. Between the trimmed V and J ends, which lost 0 bases and 7 bases, there was a span of 16 bases. Germline V gene sequence: CDR1 SGHTA, CDR2 FQGNSA. CDR3 length equals 15 residues. The CDR3 DNA sequence: TGTGCCAGCAGCTTAGCGTTCAAGGCCGTTTGGGAGCAGTACTTC. It encodes CASSLAFKAVWEQYF.

The V and J genes are TRBV5-1 and TRBJ2-3; D remains unclear. The CDR3 runs 16 residues. Germline CDR1 is SGHRS and CDR2 is YFSETQ. Trimming took 4 bases from V and 4 from J, leaving 19 bases between them. The CDR3, as DNA: TGCGCCAGCAGCCCTGCTAATAAGCTTTTTGCAGATACGCAGTATTTT. Protein product: CASSPANKLFADTQYF.

The V and J genes are TRBV12-3 or TRBV12-4 and TRBJ1-6; no reliable D call. V shed 2 bases and J shed 9 bases, with 11 bases lying between them. This CDR3 has 14 amino acids. The CDR3 loop reads CASSLRFRGSPLHF. As DNA, the CDR3 is TGTGCCAGCAGTTTACGTTTCCGGGGTTCACCCCTCCACTTT.

The rearrangement links TRBV28 to TRBJ2-3; TRBD2 aligns across 10 bases. The V gene end was trimmed by 6 bases and the J gene end by 4 bases; junction bases not matched to a gene: 4. This CDR3 comprises 14 residues. From germline, CDR1 is MDHEN and CDR2 SYDVKM. The CDR3 loop is CASSGLAESDTQYF. The CDR3 region has the DNA TGTGCCAGCAGCGGACTAGCGGAGTCAGATACGCAGTATTTT.

A few counts support this clonotype. V is TRBV24-1 and J is TRBJ2-3; D call uncertain. In germline, CDR1 is KGHDR, CDR2 SFDVKD. V was clipped by 5 bases and J by 1 base, with 6 bases between them. This CDR3 spans 13 amino acids. The CDR3 sequence is CATSAAGTDTQYF. CDR3 DNA sequence: TGTGCCACCAGTGCGGCGGGCACAGATACGCAGTATTTT.

This clonotype was counted a few times. The V gene is TRBV5-1, the J gene TRBJ2-7, with TRBD2 as a possible D gene (6 bases). From germline, CDR1 is SGHRS and CDR2 YFSETQ. Trimming cost V 4 bases and J 0 bases, with 14 bases left between them. The CDR3 runs 15 residues. CDR3 loop: CASSPEGKVSYEQYF. CDR3 bases: TGCGCCAGCAGCCCGGAGGGGAAGGTCTCCTACGAGCAGTACTTC.

The chain recombines TRBV29-1 with TRBJ1-6; D is perhaps TRBD1 (5 bases). This CDR3 is 13 amino acids long. Germline assignment: CDR1 SQVTM and CDR2 ANQGSEA. Trimming removed 6 bases at V and 6 bases at J, with 12 bases between. The CDR3 region has the DNA TGCAGCGTGCTCCCGGGACCTAATTCACCCCTCCACTTT. Translating gives CSVLPGPNSPLHF.

This chain connects TRBV11-2 to TRBJ2-2; D is uncertain. The V gene's germline CDR1 is SGHAT and CDR2 FQNNGV. Trimming removed 0 bases at V and 9 bases at J, with 11 bases between. The CDR3 totals 14 residues. CDR3 DNA: TGTGCCAGCAGCTTAGAGGCTAGAGCATGGGAGCTGTTTTTT. This encodes CASSLEARAWELFF.

In this sample, this clonotype turned up a few times. This chain connects TRBV20-1 to TRBJ2-2; D possibly corresponds to TRBD2 (5 bases). Trimming pared 0 bases from V and 2 bases from J, leaving 16 bases between. Looked up from germline, CDR1 is DFQATT and CDR2 is SNEGSKA (reference sequence). This CDR3 contains 17 residues. The CDR3 bases are TGCAGTGCTAGAGACCCCGGTACGAGCGGAAACACCGGGGAGCTGTTTTTT. As protein: CSARDPGTSGNTGELFF.